This T cell receptor (beta chain) was found in a study of neurological immune-mediated disorders. About the research overall: Disease course was recorded as relapsing-remitting for about 31 and secondary progressive for about 9% of the roughly 35 multiple sclerosis patients.

The cDNA came from 5'RACE, which used 10-nucleotide random UMIs. TCRdb ran MiXCR on the 5' RACE reads and lists one entry per CDR3 protein. This table holds about 84,000 distinct CDR3 sequences, around 4% found once. Per the germline V gene, CDR1 is SQVTM and CDR2 is ANQGSEA. Trimming removed 5 bases from V and 6 bases from J, with 10 bases in between. The CDR3 extends over 12 amino acids. This clonotype was recorded at least ten times. Stated time point: longitudinal time-point 3. V gene TRBV29-1 combines with J gene TRBJ2-2; D is perhaps TRBD2 (5 bases). The clonotype was recovered from a woman aged 55-70 years with multiple sclerosis. Material: PBMCs. The CDR3 bases are TGCAGCGTTTTTGGCGGGCCCGGGGAGCTGTTTTTT. Its translation is CSVFGGPGELFF.